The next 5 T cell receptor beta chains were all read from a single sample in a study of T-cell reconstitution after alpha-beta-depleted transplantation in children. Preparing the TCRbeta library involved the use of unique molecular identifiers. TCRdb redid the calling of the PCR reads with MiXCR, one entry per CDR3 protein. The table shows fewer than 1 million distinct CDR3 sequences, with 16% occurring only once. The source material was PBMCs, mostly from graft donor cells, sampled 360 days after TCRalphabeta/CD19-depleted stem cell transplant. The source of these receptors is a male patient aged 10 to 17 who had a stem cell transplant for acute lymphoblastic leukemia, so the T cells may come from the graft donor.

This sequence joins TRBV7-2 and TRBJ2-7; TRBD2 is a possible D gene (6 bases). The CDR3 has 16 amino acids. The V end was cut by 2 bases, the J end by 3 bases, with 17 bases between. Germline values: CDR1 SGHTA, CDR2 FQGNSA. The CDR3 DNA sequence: TGTGCCAGCAGCTTATGGGCGGGATCCCTGATCTACGAGCAGTACTTC. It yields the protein CASSLWAGSLIYEQYF.

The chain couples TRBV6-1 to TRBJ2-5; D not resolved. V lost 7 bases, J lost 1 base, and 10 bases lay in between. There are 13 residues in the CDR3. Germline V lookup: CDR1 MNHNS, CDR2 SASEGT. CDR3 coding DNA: TGTGCCAGCACCCACAACTCCCAAGAGACCCAGTACTTC. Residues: CASTHNSQETQYF.

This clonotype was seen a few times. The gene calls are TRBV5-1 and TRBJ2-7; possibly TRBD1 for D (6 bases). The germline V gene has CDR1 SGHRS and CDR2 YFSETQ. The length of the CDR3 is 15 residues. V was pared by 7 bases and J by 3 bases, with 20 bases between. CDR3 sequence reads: CASRPPGVLRYEQYF. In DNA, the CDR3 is TGCGCCAGCCGACCCCCAGGGGTCCTTCGCTACGAGCAGTACTTC.

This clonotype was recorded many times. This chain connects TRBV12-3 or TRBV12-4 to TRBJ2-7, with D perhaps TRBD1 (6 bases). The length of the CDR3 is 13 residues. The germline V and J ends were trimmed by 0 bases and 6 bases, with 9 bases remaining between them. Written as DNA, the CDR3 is TGTGCCAGCAGTTTAGCCGGCAGGGGCGAGCAGTACTTC. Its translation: CASSLAGRGEQYF.

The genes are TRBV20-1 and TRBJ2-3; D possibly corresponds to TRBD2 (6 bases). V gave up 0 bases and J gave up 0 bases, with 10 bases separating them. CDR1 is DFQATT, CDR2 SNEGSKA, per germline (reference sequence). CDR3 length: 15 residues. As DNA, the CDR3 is TGCAGTGCTAGAGAGAGCGGGCTTAGCACAGATACGCAGTATTTT. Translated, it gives CSARESGLSTDTQYF.